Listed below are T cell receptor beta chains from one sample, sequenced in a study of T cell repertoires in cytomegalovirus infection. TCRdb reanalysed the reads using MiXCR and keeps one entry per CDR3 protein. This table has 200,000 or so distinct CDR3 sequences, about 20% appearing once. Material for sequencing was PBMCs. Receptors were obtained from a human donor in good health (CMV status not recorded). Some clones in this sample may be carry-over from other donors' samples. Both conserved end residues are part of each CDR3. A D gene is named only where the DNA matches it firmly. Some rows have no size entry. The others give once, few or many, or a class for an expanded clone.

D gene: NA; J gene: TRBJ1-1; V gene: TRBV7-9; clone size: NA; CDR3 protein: CASSLRWDTEAFF; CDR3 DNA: TGTGCCAGCAGCTTGAGATGGGACACTGAAGCTTTCTTT
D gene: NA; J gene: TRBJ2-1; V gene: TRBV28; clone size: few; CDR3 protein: CASSVSLGVARNEQFF; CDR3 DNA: TGTGCCAGCAGTGTGTCTCTGGGAGTAGCAAGGAATGAGCAGTTCTTC
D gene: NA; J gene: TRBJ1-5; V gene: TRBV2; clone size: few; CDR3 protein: CASSLTQPQHF; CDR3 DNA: TGTGCCAGCAGTTTAACTCAGCCCCAGCATTTT
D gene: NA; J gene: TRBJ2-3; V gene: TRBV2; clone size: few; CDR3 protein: CASSELARIVTDTQYF; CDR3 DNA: TGTGCCAGCAGTGAGTTAGCGCGGATTGTCACAGATACGCAGTATTTT
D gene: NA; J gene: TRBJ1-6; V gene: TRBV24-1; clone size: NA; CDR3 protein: CATSDPGWTGGSYNSPLHF; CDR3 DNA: TGTGCCACCAGTGACCCCGGATGGACCGGGGGCTCCTATAATTCACCCCTCCACTTT
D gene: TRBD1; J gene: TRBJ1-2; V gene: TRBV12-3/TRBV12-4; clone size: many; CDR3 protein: CASSTGTGAGYTF; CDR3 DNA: TGTGCCAGCAGCACCGGGACAGGGGCTGGCTACACCTTC
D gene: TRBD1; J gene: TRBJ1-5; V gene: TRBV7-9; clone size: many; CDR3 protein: CASSQGEGPQHF; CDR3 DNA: TGTGCCAGCAGCCAGGGGGAAGGGCCCCAGCATTTT
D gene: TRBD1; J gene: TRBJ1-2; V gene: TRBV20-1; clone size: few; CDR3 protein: CSARGSKGGRGYTF; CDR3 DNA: TGCAGTGCTAGAGGTTCAAAAGGGGGCAGAGGCTACACCTTC
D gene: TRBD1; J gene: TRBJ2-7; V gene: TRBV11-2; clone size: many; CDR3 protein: CASSLRPGGVYEQYF; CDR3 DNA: TGTGCCAGCAGCTTACGTCCAGGGGGAGTCTACGAGCAGTACTTC
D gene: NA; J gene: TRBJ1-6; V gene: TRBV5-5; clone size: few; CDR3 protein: CASSGVAGEHSPLHF; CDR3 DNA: TGTGCCAGCAGCGGGGTGGCAGGGGAACATTCACCCCTCCACTTT
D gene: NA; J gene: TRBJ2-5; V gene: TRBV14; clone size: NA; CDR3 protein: CASSQGGYQETQYF; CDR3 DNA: TGTGCCAGCAGCCAAGGGGGTTACCAAGAGACCCAGTACTTC
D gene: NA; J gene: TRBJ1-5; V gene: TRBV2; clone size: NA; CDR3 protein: CASSEGQVGQPQHF; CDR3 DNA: TGTGCCAGCAGTGAAGGCCAGGTTGGGCAGCCCCAGCATTTT
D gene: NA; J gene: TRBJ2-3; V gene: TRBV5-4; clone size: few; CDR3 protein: CASSSTTTDTQYF; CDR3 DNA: TGTGCCAGCAGCTCGACTACCACAGATACGCAGTATTTT
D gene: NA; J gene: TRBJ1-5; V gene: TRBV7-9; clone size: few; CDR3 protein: CASSSSGVRQPQHF; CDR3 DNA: TGTGCCAGCAGCTCATCAGGGGTAAGGCAGCCCCAGCATTTT
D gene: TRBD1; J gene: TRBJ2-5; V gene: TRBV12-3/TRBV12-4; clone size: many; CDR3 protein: CASSLGQGVSETQYF; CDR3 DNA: TGTGCCAGCAGCCTGGGACAGGGGGTTTCAGAGACCCAGTACTTC
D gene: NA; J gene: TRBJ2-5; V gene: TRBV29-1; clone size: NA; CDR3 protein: CSVGVIETQYF; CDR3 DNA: TGCAGCGTTGGGGTCATAGAGACCCAGTACTTC
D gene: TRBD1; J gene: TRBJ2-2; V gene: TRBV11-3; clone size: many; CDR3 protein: CASSSGQGRGGELFF; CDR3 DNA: TGTGCCAGCAGCTCCGGACAGGGACGGGGCGGGGAGCTGTTTTTT
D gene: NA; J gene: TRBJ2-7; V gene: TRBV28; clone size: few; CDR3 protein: CASSFGTFSYEQYF; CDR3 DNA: TGTGCCAGCAGTTTTGGTACTTTTAGCTACGAGCAGTACTTC
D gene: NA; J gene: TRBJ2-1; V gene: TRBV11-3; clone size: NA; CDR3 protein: CASSLASINEQFF; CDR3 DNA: TGTGCCAGCAGCTTAGCCAGTATCAATGAGCAGTTCTTC
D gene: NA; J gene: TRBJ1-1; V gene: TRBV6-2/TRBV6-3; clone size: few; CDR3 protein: CASSYSGPRGTEAFF; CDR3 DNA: TGTGCCAGCAGTTACTCGGGGCCCCGGGGCACTGAAGCTTTCTTT
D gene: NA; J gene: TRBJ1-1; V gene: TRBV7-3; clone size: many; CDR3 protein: CASSLSGGAAAFF; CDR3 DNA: TGTGCCAGCAGCTTAAGCGGGGGGGCAGCGGCTTTCTTT
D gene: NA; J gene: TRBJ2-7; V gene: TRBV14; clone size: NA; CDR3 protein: CASSPGALGSYEQYF; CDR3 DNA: TGTGCCAGCAGCCCGGGGGCTCTTGGCTCCTACGAGCAGTACTTC
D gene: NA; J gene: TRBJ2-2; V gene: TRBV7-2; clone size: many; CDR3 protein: CASCPGLGNPGELFF; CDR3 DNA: TGTGCCAGCTGTCCGGGTTTGGGGAATCCCGGGGAGCTGTTTTTT
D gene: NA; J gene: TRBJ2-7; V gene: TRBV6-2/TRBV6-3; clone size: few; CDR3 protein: CASSYRVYEQYF; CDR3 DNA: TGTGCCAGCAGTTACAGGGTCTACGAGCAGTACTTC
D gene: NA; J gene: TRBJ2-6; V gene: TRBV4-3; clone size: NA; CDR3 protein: CASSQELGANVLTF; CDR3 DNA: TGCGCCAGCAGCCAAGAACTAGGGGCCAACGTCCTGACTTTC
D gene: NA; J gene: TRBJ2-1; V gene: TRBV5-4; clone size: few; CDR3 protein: CASSLGVAPGNEQFF; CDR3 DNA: TGTGCCAGCAGCTTGGGGGTAGCCCCTGGGAATGAGCAGTTCTTC
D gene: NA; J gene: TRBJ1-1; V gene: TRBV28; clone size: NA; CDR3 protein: CASSPTQGHGTEAFF; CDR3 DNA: TGTGCCAGCAGCCCAACCCAGGGGCATGGGACTGAAGCTTTCTTT
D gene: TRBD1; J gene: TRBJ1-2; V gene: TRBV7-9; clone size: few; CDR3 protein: CASSPPGQPVGYTF; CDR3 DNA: TGTGCCAGCAGCCCGCCGGGACAGCCCGTCGGCTACACCTTC
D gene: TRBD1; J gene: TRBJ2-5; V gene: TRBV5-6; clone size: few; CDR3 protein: CASSLPIEGGANQYF; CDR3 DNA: TGTGCCAGCAGCTTGCCAATCGAAGGGGGCGCGAACCAGTACTTC
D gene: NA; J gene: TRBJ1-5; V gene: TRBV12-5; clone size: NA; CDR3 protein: CASGLPNQPQHF; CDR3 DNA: TGTGCTAGTGGTTTGCCCAATCAGCCCCAGCATTTT
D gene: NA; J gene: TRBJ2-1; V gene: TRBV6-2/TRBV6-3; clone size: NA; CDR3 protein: CASSPSGLLNEQFF; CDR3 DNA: TGTGCCAGCAGCCCCTCAGGACTCCTCAATGAGCAGTTCTTC
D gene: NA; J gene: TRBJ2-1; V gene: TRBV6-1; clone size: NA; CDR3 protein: CASSGTNNEQFF; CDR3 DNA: TGTGCCAGCAGTGGAACAAACAATGAGCAGTTCTTC
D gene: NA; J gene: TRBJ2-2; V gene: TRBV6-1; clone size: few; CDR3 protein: CASSADRRITGELFF; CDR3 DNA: TGTGCCAGCAGTGCAGACAGGAGAATCACCGGGGAGCTGTTTTTT
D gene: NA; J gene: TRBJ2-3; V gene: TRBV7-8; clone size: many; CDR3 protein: CASSLIQITDTQYF; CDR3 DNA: TGTGCCAGCAGCTTAATCCAAATCACAGATACGCAGTATTTT
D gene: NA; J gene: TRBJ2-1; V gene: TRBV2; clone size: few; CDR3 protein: CASKVGSTYNEQFF; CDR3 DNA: TGTGCCAGCAAAGTGGGCAGCACCTACAATGAGCAGTTCTTC
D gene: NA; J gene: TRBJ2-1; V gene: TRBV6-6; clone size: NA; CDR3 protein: CASSYLGPSYNEQFF; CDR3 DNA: TGTGCCAGCAGTTACCTGGGACCCTCCTACAATGAGCAGTTCTTC
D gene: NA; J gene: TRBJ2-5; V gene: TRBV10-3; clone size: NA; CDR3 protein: CAISEDQGRETQYF; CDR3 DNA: TGTGCCATCTCAGAGGATCAGGGAAGGGAGACCCAGTACTTC
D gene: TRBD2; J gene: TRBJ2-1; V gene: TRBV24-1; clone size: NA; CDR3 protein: CATSDGLAALF; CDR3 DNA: TGTGCCACCAGTGACGGACTAGCGGCCCTGTTC
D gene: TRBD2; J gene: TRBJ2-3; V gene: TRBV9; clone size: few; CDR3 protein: CASSVGTSGSAPTDTQYF; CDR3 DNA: TGTGCCAGCAGCGTAGGGACTAGCGGGAGTGCACCTACAGATACGCAGTATTTT
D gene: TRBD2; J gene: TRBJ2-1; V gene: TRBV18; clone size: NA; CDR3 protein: CASSRREGPDNEQFF; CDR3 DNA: TGTGCCAGCTCACGGCGGGAGGGCCCGGACAATGAGCAGTTCTTC
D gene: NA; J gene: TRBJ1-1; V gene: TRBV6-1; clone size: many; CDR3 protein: CASVRSPEAFF; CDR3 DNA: TGTGCCTCGGTAAGGAGCCCTGAAGCTTTCTTT
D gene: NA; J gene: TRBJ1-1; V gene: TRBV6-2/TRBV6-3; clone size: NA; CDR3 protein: CASSDGGHNTEAFF; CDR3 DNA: TGTGCCAGCAGTGACGGGGGACATAACACTGAAGCTTTCTTT
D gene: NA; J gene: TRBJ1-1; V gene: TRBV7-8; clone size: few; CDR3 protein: CASSSQQVLQAFF; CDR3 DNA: TGTGCCAGCAGCTCACAGCAGGTTCTCCAAGCTTTCTTT